The clone carrying this T cell receptor (beta chain) was counted once. The antigen is undetermined. The sample originates from a study of CD8+CD57+ T cells in acquired aplastic anemia. Across the whole study: The mean DNA yield obtained from sorted CD4+ and CD8+ cells came to roughly 3.4 ug.

General study results and limits: Controls did not differ significantly from patients in CD8+ Simpson's diversity.

The J segment lost 7 bases and the V segment lost 5 bases, leaving 10 bases of the junction unmatched. The CDR3 covers 15 residues. CDR1 is SGHKS, CDR2 YYEKEE, per germline (reference sequence). Using genomic DNA as the template, TCR beta VDJ and CDR3 profiling was carried out. MiXCR, run by TCRdb on the reads, gives a single entry per CDR3 protein. The repertoire holds 150,000 to 200,000 distinct CDR3 sequences, with about 64% as singletons. The chain uses TRBV5-5 and TRBJ2-1, with 9 bases lining up with TRBD2. The clonotype comes from a human donor in good health. The sample consisted of sorted CD4+, CD8+, or CD8+CD57+ T cells (not recorded which) from PBMCs. In DNA form, the CDR3 reads TGTGCCAGCAGGCAGTTAGCGGGAGATACGAATGAGCAGTTCTTC. Translation gives CASRQLAGDTNEQFF.